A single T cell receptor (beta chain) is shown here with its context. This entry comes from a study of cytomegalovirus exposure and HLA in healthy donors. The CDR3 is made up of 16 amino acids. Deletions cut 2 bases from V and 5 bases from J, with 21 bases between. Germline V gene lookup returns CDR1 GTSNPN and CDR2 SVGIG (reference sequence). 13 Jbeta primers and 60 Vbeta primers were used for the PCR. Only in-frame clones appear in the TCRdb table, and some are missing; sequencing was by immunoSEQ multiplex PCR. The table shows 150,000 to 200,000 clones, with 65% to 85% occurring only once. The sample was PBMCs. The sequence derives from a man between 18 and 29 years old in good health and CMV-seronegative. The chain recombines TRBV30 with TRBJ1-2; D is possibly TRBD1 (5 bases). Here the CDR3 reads CAWSKQTTVAEYGYTF. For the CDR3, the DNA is TGTGCCTGGAGTAAACAGACGACAGTCGCGGAGTATGGCTACACCTTC.